Listed below are T cell receptor beta chains from one sample, sequenced in a study of shared clonotypes between healthy human individuals. Libraries were prepared by immunoSEQ multiplex PCR; TCRdb keeps only in-frame clonotypes and omits some of them. The sample has about a million clones, 60% to 80% seen once; the top ten hold almost 0.9%. The sequenced material came from memory CD4+ T cells from PBMCs. Receptors were obtained from a man aged 18 to 30 in good health. Some clones in this sample may be carry-over from other donors' samples. The CDR3 runs from the conserved cysteine through the conserved F or W. A D gene is named only where the DNA matches it firmly. Size tells how often a clone was seen (once, few, many) or the class of an expanded clone, and some rows leave it out.

TRBD1	14	NA	TRBJ2-7	TRBV18	CASSDRGLRNEQYF	TGTGCCAGCTCCGACAGGGGGCTTAGGAACGAGCAGTACTTC
NA	11	NA	TRBJ2-7	TRBV6-5	CASSTQSGPNF	TGTGCCAGCAGTACCCAATCGGGGCCGAACTTC
TRBD1	16	few	TRBJ1-1	TRBV4-2	CASSPWTGIADTEAFF	TGTGCCAGCAGCCCGTGGACAGGGATTGCGGACACTGAAGCTTTCTTT
TRBD1	15	once	TRBJ1-4	TRBV5-1	CASSRLGTGNEKLFF	TGCGCCAGCAGCAGATTGGGGACAGGGAATGAAAAACTGTTTTTT
NA	13	NA	TRBJ1-2	TRBV2	CASSPEGNYGYTF	TGTGCCAGCAGTCCGGAGGGGAACTATGGCTACACCTTC
TRBD1	14	NA	TRBJ2-3	TRBV10-3	CAIADRGSTDTQYF	TGTGCCATTGCCGACAGGGGAAGCACAGATACGCAGTATTTT
NA	11	NA	TRBJ1-2	TRBV2	CASAQLYGYTF	TGTGCCAGCGCTCAACTCTATGGCTACACCTTC
NA	15	NA	TRBJ2-7	TRBV27	CASSPRPGDNYEQYF	TGTGCCAGCAGTCCCCGACCGGGCGACAACTACGAGCAGTACTTC
NA	13	NA	TRBJ1-2	TRBV28	CASSFGRGYGYTF	TGTGCCAGCAGTTTTGGCAGGGGCTATGGCTACACCTTC
NA	13	NA	TRBJ1-1	TRBV27	CASSFSGTREAFF	TGTGCCAGCAGTTTCAGCGGAACCCGTGAAGCTTTCTTT
NA	14	few	TRBJ1-3	TRBV5-1	CASSLRGSGNTIYF	TGCGCCAGCAGCTTGAGGGGGAGCGGAAACACCATATATTTT
NA	14	NA	TRBJ2-7	TRBV5-1	CASRGGGPIDEQYF	TGCGCCAGCAGGGGTGGGGGACCTATCGACGAGCAGTACTTC
TRBD2	16	few	TRBJ2-2	TRBV19	CASSIPSGTNTGELFF	TGTGCCAGTAGTATTCCTAGCGGCACGAACACCGGGGAGCTGTTTTTT
TRBD1	15	NA	TRBJ1-2	TRBV7-9	CASSRGTAPNYGYTF	TGTGCCAGCAGCCGGGGGACAGCCCCGAACTATGGCTACACCTTC
NA	12	NA	TRBJ1-2	TRBV28	CASSQSRDGYTF	TGTGCCAGCAGTCAAAGCAGAGATGGCTACACCTTC
NA	13	NA	TRBJ1-2	TRBV6-7	CATMTGGMYGYTF	TGTGCCACCATGACAGGCGGTATGTATGGCTACACCTTC
NA	13	NA	TRBJ1-4	TRBV23-1	CASPGGEAEKLFF	TGCGCCAGCCCCGGGGGGGAGGCTGAAAAACTGTTTTTT
NA	14	NA	TRBJ1-4	TRBV18	CASSPAAGDEKLFF	TGTGCCAGCTCACCGGCGGCAGGGGATGAAAAACTGTTTTTT
NA	18	NA	TRBJ2-3	TRBV7-2	CASSPIRRGRGSSDTQYF	TGTGCCAGCAGCCCGATACGGCGGGGCAGGGGTTCGTCAGATACGCAGTATTTT
NA	16	many	TRBJ2-5	TRBV11-1	CASSLGVASAQETQYF	TGTGCCAGCAGCTTAGGGGTCGCTAGCGCACAAGAGACCCAGTACTTC
TRBD2	16	NA	TRBJ2-1	TRBV6-6	CASSGLTAGGYNEQFF	TGTGCCAGCAGTGGCTTGACCGCGGGAGGATACAATGAGCAGTTCTTC
TRBD1	14	NA	TRBJ1-4	TRBV6-1	CASRFTGGREKLFF	TGTGCCAGCAGGTTCACAGGGGGACGCGAAAAACTGTTTTTT
NA	14	NA	TRBJ2-1	TRBV7-3	CASSPRPTHNEQFF	TGTGCCAGCAGCCCCCGTCCTACCCACAATGAGCAGTTCTTC
NA	14	NA	TRBJ2-1	TRBV2	CASYRASLVNEQFF	TGTGCCTCCTACCGGGCTTCCCTGGTCAATGAGCAGTTCTTC
TRBD2	17	NA	TRBJ2-1	TRBV11-2	CASRFSSGTSFINEQFF	TGTGCCAGCAGGTTTTCATCCGGGACTAGTTTTATAAATGAGCAGTTCTTC
NA	14	NA	TRBJ2-3	TRBV5-4	CASSSKESTDTQYF	TGTGCCAGCAGCTCTAAGGAGAGCACAGATACGCAGTATTTT
TRBD2	16	NA	TRBJ2-5	TRBV9	CASSGGTSGPPGAQYF	TGTGCCAGCAGCGGGGGGACTAGCGGGCCCCCAGGGGCCCAGTACTTC
NA	15	NA	TRBJ2-5	TRBV2	CASSDQLGEQETQYF	TGTGCCAGCAGTGATCAGTTGGGGGAGCAAGAGACCCAGTACTTC
TRBD1	15	NA	TRBJ2-7	TRBV5-1	CASSLGRQGNYEQYF	TGCGCCAGCAGCTTGGGGCGACAGGGGAACTACGAGCAGTACTTC
NA	11	NA	TRBJ1-1	TRBV6-1	CASRGEAEAFF	TGTGCCAGCAGGGGTGAAGCTGAAGCTTTCTTT
TRBD1	17	NA	TRBJ1-4	TRBV18	CASSPRTPDRENEKLFF	TGTGCCAGCTCACCGCGCACCCCGGACAGGGAGAATGAAAAACTGTTTTTT
NA	15	NA	TRBJ1-4	TRBV11-2	CASSLVSGRGEKLFF	TGTGCCAGCAGCTTAGTTTCAGGGCGAGGTGAAAAACTGTTTTTT
TRBD1	15	NA	TRBJ1-2	TRBV4-1	CASSQPGQRNYGYTF	TGCGCCAGCAGCCAACCGGGACAGAGGAACTATGGCTACACCTTC
TRBD2	16	NA	TRBJ2-1	TRBV5-6	CASSSPGLAAPGEQFF	TGTGCCAGCAGCTCTCCCGGACTAGCGGCCCCCGGCGAGCAGTTCTTC
NA	14	NA	TRBJ2-1	TRBV6-5	CASSPGRPGNEQFF	TGTGCCAGCAGCCCCGGGCGCCCTGGCAATGAGCAGTTCTTC
NA	14	NA	TRBJ1-2	TRBV28	CASIKARVGHGYTF	TGTGCCAGCATCAAGGCCAGGGTGGGGCATGGCTACACCTTC
TRBD2	14	NA	TRBJ2-7	TRBV7-9	CASSPEAGGLWQYF	TGTGCCAGCAGCCCCGAGGCGGGAGGGCTTTGGCAGTACTTC
NA	13	NA	TRBJ2-7	TRBV5-4	CASSEDPTYEQYF	TGTGCCAGCAGCGAAGACCCAACCTACGAGCAGTACTTC
TRBD2	18	NA	TRBJ2-3	TRBV30	CAWREPKRTSGYTDTQYF	TGTGCCTGGAGGGAACCAAAAAGGACTAGCGGATACACAGATACGCAGTATTTT
TRBD1	14	NA	TRBJ1-2	TRBV28	CASSLGGTAYGYTF	TGTGCCAGCAGTTTAGGAGGGACAGCCTATGGCTACACCTTC
TRBD2	15	NA	TRBJ2-5	TRBV6-6	CASSYGAGAQWTQYF	TGTGCCAGCAGTTACGGAGCGGGGGCGCAATGGACCCAGTACTTC
NA	16	NA	TRBJ2-3	TRBV6-6	CASSYPLSGGTDTQYF	TGTGCCAGCAGTTACCCACTTAGTGGGGGCACAGATACGCAGTATTTT
TRBD1	16	NA	TRBJ1-1	TRBV5-1	CASSYASTGGYAEAFF	TGCGCCAGCAGCTACGCCTCCACAGGGGGCTACGCTGAAGCTTTCTTT
NA	14	NA	TRBJ2-5	TRBV7-9	CASSFDRTKETQYF	TGTGCCAGCAGCTTTGACAGGACAAAAGAGACCCAGTACTTC
TRBD2	15	many	TRBJ2-1	TRBV5-1	CASSPGTSGYNEQFF	TGCGCCAGCAGCCCCGGGACTAGCGGTTACAATGAGCAGTTCTTC
NA	15	NA	TRBJ2-5	TRBV7-2	CASSPRLQRQETQYF	TGTGCCAGCAGCCCCCGACTCCAGCGGCAAGAGACCCAGTACTTC
NA	14	once	TRBJ1-2	TRBV5-4	CASSLAGSIYGYTF	TGTGCCAGCAGCTTGGCAGGGAGTATCTATGGCTACACCTTC
NA	15	once	TRBJ2-3	TRBV10-1	CASSYEGYGTDTQYF	TGCGCCAGCAGCTATGAGGGGTATGGCACAGATACGCAGTATTTT
NA	16	few	TRBJ2-3	TRBV5-4	CASSLGGAVSTDTQYF	TGTGCCAGCAGCTTGGGGGGGGCAGTCAGCACAGATACGCAGTATTTT
NA	13	NA	TRBJ1-1	TRBV2	CASRSKGDTEAFF	TGTGCCAGCAGGTCCAAGGGGGACACTGAAGCTTTCTTT
TRBD2	14	NA	TRBJ2-7	TRBV25-1	CASSVAGGHHEQYF	TGTGCCAGCAGTGTCGCGGGAGGGCACCACGAGCAGTACTTC
TRBD2	19	NA	TRBJ2-2	TRBV5-1	CASSLASTSGSVGTGELFF	TGCGCCAGCAGCTTGGCGTCTACTAGCGGGAGCGTTGGCACCGGGGAGCTGTTTTTT